This T cell receptor (beta chain) came from a study of blood T cell repertoires in COVID-19. Study-level background: Italy, Spain and the United States were the sources of the convalescent and acute COVID-19 samples.

Recovered participants had two consecutive negative NP/OP PCR tests, healthcare professional clearance, or symptom resolution. This clone was seen once. Here immunoSEQ multiplex PCR was the method, and the copy in TCRdb shows in-frame clones only, minus some. The sample carries 400,000 to 450,000 clones, 75% to 90% recorded once. The specimen sequenced was PBMCs or T cells enriched from blood (not recorded which). This TCR derives from a man under 40 who had recovered from COVID-19.

CDR3 in amino acids: CASSLTSGRSRETQYF. The CDR3 DNA follows: TGTGCCAGCAGCCTGACTAGCGGGAGAAGTCGGGAGACCCAGTACTTC. This chain uses TRBV3-1 (or the pseudogene TRBV3-2) with TRBJ2-5, with TRBD2 matching 12 bases. Trimming took 4 bases from V and 5 from J; bases not matched to a gene: 8. The CDR3 is made up of 16 amino acids. CDR1 and CDR2 from the germline V gene are LGHDT and YNNKEL (reference sequence).